The clone carrying this TCR beta chain was observed many times. The sample is drawn from a study of neurological immune-mediated disorders. In TCRdb, the 5' RACE reads were re-called with MiXCR into one record per CDR3 protein. The sample records 55,000 to 75,000 distinct CDR3 sequences, 9.5% to 15% being singletons. The CDR3 runs 15 residues. V lost 3 bases to trimming and J lost 6 bases; unmatched junction nucleotides: 5. The unsorted libraries had their origin in 2 million PBMCs stored at -80 C. The V and J genes are TRBV12-3 or TRBV12-4 and TRBJ1-2; the match to TRBD1 covers 12 bases. The sequencing input was PBMCs. The sequence came from a woman aged 55-75 years with HTLV-1-associated myelopathy (HAM/TSP). CDR3 residues: CASSFGTGGDHGYTF. In DNA form, the CDR3 reads TGTGCCAGCAGTTTCGGGACAGGGGGCGATCATGGCTACACCTTC.